These 30 T cell receptor beta chains share one sample of origin, sequenced in a study of regulatory T cells in long-lasting Graves disease. Construction of TCR beta libraries relied on iRepertoire HTBI primers and on Arm-PCR targeting CDR3 regions. TCRdb reprocessed the multiplex PCR reads with MiXCR, giving one entry per CDR3 protein. The table shows roughly 400,000 distinct CDR3 sequences, with approximately 22% occurring only once. Time point meaning: persistent/refractory GD, antithyroid drugs over 5 years with positive TRAb. Following extraction of RNA from PBMCs, that RNA was used to make the TCR library. This specimen consisted of peripheral blood mononuclear cells (PBMCs), obtained when the disease was refractory, from a patient treated with antithyroid drugs. These receptors all come from a female donor with Graves disease.

In this sample, this clonotype turned up many times. J is TRBJ2-5 and V is TRBV6-1; D gene ambiguous. This CDR3 is 13 amino acids long. Germline-derived CDR1 and CDR2 are MNHNS and SASEGT. The V gene lost 3 bases and the J gene lost 4 bases, with 9 bases spanning the gap. CDR3 sequence (DNA): TGTGCCAGCAGTGAGATTGCGGTAGAGACCCAGTACTTC. Translated, it gives CASSEIAVETQYF.

The J gene is TRBJ2-3, the V gene TRBV6-1; 8 bases align to TRBD1. Germline values: CDR1 MNHNS, CDR2 SASEGT. Unmatched junction bases numbered 3, after V lost 6 bases and J lost 4 bases. The CDR3 length is 13 residues. The chain's CDR3 is CASRDRVADTQYF. CDR3 sequence (DNA): TGTGCCAGCAGGGACAGGGTGGCAGATACGCAGTATTTT.

The table lists this clonotype with a few counts. The junction shows a germline mismatch at one end, possibly a read error. The chain uses TRBV20-1 and TRBJ1-5; no clear D. This CDR3 spans 13 amino acids. CDR1 DFQATT and CDR2 SNEGSKA come from the germline V gene (reference sequence). DNA of the CDR3: TGCAGTGCTAGTGGTTCGGGGAATCATCCCCAGCATTTT. This translates into CSASGSGNHPQHF.

The V gene is TRBV4-1, the J gene TRBJ1-5; TRBD1 matches 7 bases. Trimming took 1 base from V and 6 from J; bases not matched to a gene: 9. The CDR3 has 16 amino acids. Germline V lookup: CDR1 MGHRA, CDR2 YSYEKL. The DNA of the CDR3 is TGCGCCAGCAGCCAAGCAGAGACAGGGATTAGTCAGCCCCAGCATTTT. Translating it yields CASSQAETGISQPQHF.

There are a few counts of this clonotype. The chain joins TRBV7-9 to TRBJ1-4; no definite D call. V lost 5 bases and J 8 bases, leaving 15 bases between the germline ends. Germline CDR1 SEHNR, CDR2 FQNEAQ (reference sequence). The CDR3 spans 14 residues. The CDR3 spells CASSHPREEEKLFF. The CDR3 coding sequence is TGTGCCAGCAGCCATCCAAGGGAGGAGGAAAAACTGTTTTTT.

With respect to this clonotype: A much larger clone is a single base away; this may be a read error. V gene TRBV29-1 combines with J gene TRBJ1-4; TRBD1 matches at 8 bases. Germline CDR1 SQVTM, CDR2 ANQGSEA. The CDR3 sequence is 14 residues long. V lost 1 base, J lost 12 bases, and 10 bases stayed unmatched. The CDR3: CSVEGTGTKEELFF. Here the CDR3 DNA reads TGCAGCGTTGAAGGGACAGGGACTAAGGAAGAACTGTTTTTT. Drawing the rest from reference TRBV29-1 and TRBJ1-4, the complete variable domain is SAVISQKPSRDICQRGTSLTIQCQVDSQVTMMFWYRQQPGQSLTLIATANQGSEATYESGFVIDKFPISRPNLTFSTLTVSNMSPEDSSIYLCSVEGTGTKEELFFGSGTQLSVL.

J is TRBJ2-1 and V is TRBV2; 13 nucleotides line up with TRBD2. The CDR3 runs 17 residues. V gave up 4 bases and J gave up 2 bases; unmatched junction bases: 5. Germline CDR1 and CDR2: SNHLY and FYNNEI. The CDR3 nucleotides are TGTGCCAGCAGTGGACTAGCGGGAGGAGGGACCTACAATGAGCAGTTCTTC. Translated: CASSGLAGGGTYNEQFF.

This clonotype was observed a handful of times. This chain connects TRBV5-1 to TRBJ2-7; 10 bases agree with TRBD2. CDR1 and CDR2 from the germline V gene are SGHRS and YFSETQ. The CDR3 runs to 16 residues. V was pared by 1 base and J by 5 bases, with 9 bases of the junction left unmatched. CDR3 amino acids: CASSLLIAGGGHEQYF. CDR3 in DNA: TGCGCCAGCAGCTTGCTGATAGCGGGAGGCGGCCACGAGCAGTACTTC.

The V call is TRBV7-6, the J call TRBJ1-4; 7 bases match TRBD1. CDR1 and CDR2 from the germline V gene are SGHVS and FNYEAQ. V gave up 6 bases and J gave up 6 bases; unmatched junction bases: 4. CDR3 length: 13 residues. CDR3 sequence (DNA): TGTGCCAGCAGGACCGGGACAGATGAAAAACTGTTTTTT. Its protein product is CASRTGTDEKLFF. Full variable domain (rest looked up from reference TRBV7-6 and TRBJ1-4): GAGVSQSPRYKVTKRGQDVALRCDPISGHVSLYWYRQALGQGPEFLTYFNYEAQQDKSGLPNDRFSAERPEGSISTLTIQRTEQRDSAMYRCASRTGTDEKLFFGSGTQLSVL.

The chain is built from TRBV7-2 and TRBJ2-1; 7 nucleotides agree with TRBD2. Germline CDR1 and CDR2: SGHTA and FQGNSA. This CDR3 region has 15 residues. Germline trimming cut 2 bases from V and 6 bases from J; bases unmatched to any gene: 7. This CDR3 is CASSLLREAANEQFF. The CDR3 region has the DNA TGTGCCAGCAGCTTACTCCGGGAGGCGGCCAATGAGCAGTTCTTC.

The rearrangement links TRBV27 to TRBJ1-2; the D gene is possibly TRBD1 (5 bases). CDR3 size: 17 residues. Trimming took off 0 bases at V and 1 base at J, with 15 bases between the two ends. Germline-derived CDR1 and CDR2 are MNHEY and SMNVEV (reference sequence). CDR3: CASSLSPLGALNYGYTF. The DNA of the CDR3 is TGTGCCAGCAGTTTATCGCCCCTAGGGGCGCTTAACTATGGCTACACCTTC.

Many counts were recorded for this clonotype. The chain couples TRBV15 to TRBJ1-2; tentative D call: TRBD1 (5 bases). The germline V gene has CDR1 LNHNV and CDR2 YYDKDF (reference sequence). This CDR3 comprises 20 residues. V was clipped by 1 base and J by 4 bases, with 28 bases between them. The CDR3 spells CATSRGIGSYDSVKIYGYTF. CDR3 nucleotides: TGTGCCACCAGCAGAGGTATTGGTTCATACGACAGCGTAAAGATCTATGGCTACACCTTC.

The chain employs TRBV5-1 and TRBJ1-5; 10 nucleotides agree with TRBD1. V shed 4 bases and J 13 bases; nucleotides not matched to a gene: 17. CDR1 is SGHRS, CDR2 YFSETQ, per germline. The CDR3 runs 16 residues. This CDR3 reads CASSTPGQGPNHPQHF. Written as DNA, the CDR3 is TGCGCCAGCAGCACCCCGGGACAGGGGCCCAATCACCCACAGCATTTT.

This clonotype appeared many times. CDR3 DNA: TGCAGTGCTCATACAGGGGGCGACGAGCAGTACTTC. Its translation: CSAHTGGDEQYF. The chain joins TRBV20-1 to TRBJ2-7; 9 bases align to TRBD1. This CDR3 spans 12 amino acids. The V segment lost 5 bases and the J segment 5 bases; nucleotides outside the gene matches: 4. Germline CDR1 is DFQATT and CDR2 is SNEGSKA (reference sequence).

The chain combines TRBV10-2 with TRBJ1-5, with D hard to call. CDR3 length equals 16 residues. CDR1 is WSHSY, CDR2 SAAADI, per germline. V was trimmed by 0 bases and J by 9 bases, leaving 18 bases between them. CDR3 amino acids: CASSESTWRQFPPQHF. Here the CDR3 DNA reads TGCGCCAGCAGTGAGTCGACGTGGAGGCAATTCCCGCCCCAGCATTTT.

The rearrangement joins TRBV20-1 to TRBJ1-5; 8 bases are shared with TRBD1. The V gene end was trimmed by 2 bases and the J gene end by 4 bases; junction bases not matched to a gene: 10. The CDR3 has 16 residues. In germline, CDR1 is DFQATT, CDR2 SNEGSKA (reference sequence). The CDR3 region is CSARHPGQVTNQPQHF. In nucleotides, the CDR3 is TGCAGTGCTAGACATCCGGGACAGGTTACAAATCAGCCCCAGCATTTT.

The chain has TRBV27 and TRBJ2-3; 8 nucleotides line up with TRBD2. The V gene end was trimmed by 7 bases and the J gene end by 0 bases; junction bases not matched to a gene: 9. Germline V CDR1 and CDR2: MNHEY, SMNVEV (reference sequence). The CDR3 has 16 residues. CDR3 DNA sequence: TGTGCCAGCACCATATCTTCTAGCGGGAGCACAGATACGCAGTATTTT. Residues: CASTISSSGSTDTQYF.

V is TRBV20-1 and J is TRBJ1-1; TRBD1 agrees at 9 bases. The germline CDR1 and CDR2 sequences are DFQATT and SNEGSKA (reference sequence). With 2 bases clipped from V and 4 bases from J, the junction kept 5 bases outside the gene matches. The CDR3 runs to 14 residues. CDR3 DNA sequence: TGCAGTGCTAGATCGGGACAGGGAGGCACTGAAGCTTTCTTT. This encodes CSARSGQGGTEAFF.

Regarding this clonotype: A much larger clone differs from this one at a single base, so this may be a read error. V usage is TRBV5-4 and J usage is TRBJ2-2; no firm D call. This CDR3 contains 15 residues. The germline CDR1 and CDR2 sequences are SGHNT and YYREEE (reference sequence). V dropped 0 bases and J dropped 0 bases, with 6 bases sitting between them. The CDR3 sequence is CASSLGIANTGELFF. The CDR3 DNA reads as TGTGCCAGCAGCTTGGGGATTGCGAACACCGGGGAGCTGTTTTTT.

With regard to this clonotype: This may be a read error, as it is one base from a much larger clone. CDR3 sequence (DNA): TGTGCCAGCAGCTTAAGCCGGGGACTCAATCAGCCCCAGCATTTT. Encoded protein: CASSLSRGLNQPQHF. The gene calls are TRBV11-2 and TRBJ1-5, with D perhaps TRBD1 (5 bases). This CDR3 is built from 15 residues. Trimming left V 2 bases short and J 3 bases short, with 11 bases between. Germline assignment: CDR1 SGHAT and CDR2 FQNNGV.

This chain links TRBV20-1 with TRBJ2-1, with 13 bases fitting TRBD2. The CDR3 consists of 13 residues. The trim removed 5 bases at V and 15 bases at J, leaving 10 bases unmatched. Germline lookup yields CDR1 DFQATT and CDR2 SNEGSKA (reference sequence). The CDR3 DNA reads TGCAGTGCTGCGCAGCGGACTAGCGGGAGCCCGTTCTTC. Its protein product is CSAAQRTSGSPFF.

This clonotype was recorded at least ten times. The chain carries TRBV11-2 and TRBJ1-2; D is undetermined. The V and J ends lost 5 bases and 8 bases respectively, with 15 bases between them. CDR1 is SGHAT, CDR2 FQNNGV, per germline. The CDR3 has 13 amino acids. The CDR3 nucleotides read TGTGCCAGCAGCCCGACGGACGCGCGCGGCTACACCTTC. It encodes CASSPTDARGYTF.

About this clonotype: This may come from a read error, since a much larger clone is one base off. The chain joins TRBV10-3 to TRBJ1-1, with D perhaps matching TRBD1 (5 bases). CDR1 and CDR2 from the germline V gene are ENHRY and SYGVKD. Trimming left V 0 bases short and J 4 bases short, with 6 bases between. The CDR3 sequence is 13 residues long. Written as DNA, the CDR3 is TGTGCCATCAGTGAGTCGACAGCCACTGAAGCTTTCTTT. This sequence encodes CAISESTATEAFF.

CDR3 nucleotide sequence: TGTGCCAGTAGTGACAGCACCTATCAGCCCCAGCATTTT. Protein product: CASSDSTYQPQHF. V is TRBV19 and J is TRBJ1-5; the D gene is possibly TRBD1 (5 bases). V shed 5 bases and J shed 5 bases, with 10 bases lying between them. CDR1 LNHDA and CDR2 SQIVND come from the germline V gene (reference sequence). The CDR3 runs to 13 residues.

The sample holds a few counts of this clonotype. The rearrangement joins TRBV28 to TRBJ2-3; the D gene is possibly TRBD1 (6 bases). Germline assignment: CDR1 MDHEN and CDR2 SYDVKM. CDR3 length: 15 amino acids. Trimming removed 4 bases from V and 6 bases from J, with 17 bases in between. For the CDR3, the DNA is TGTGCCAGCAGTTCTACAGGGTTTATGCCGGATACGCAGTATTTT. Residues: CASSSTGFMPDTQYF.

This chain joins TRBV29-1 and TRBJ1-1; perhaps TRBD1 as D (6 bases). The CDR3 consists of 12 residues. V shed 4 bases and J shed 5 bases, with 11 bases lying between them. Germline loops: CDR1 SQVTM, CDR2 ANQGSEA. CDR3 region: CSVVAQGTEAFF. The CDR3 bases are TGCAGCGTTGTGGCCCAGGGGACTGAAGCTTTCTTT.

There are a few counts of this clonotype. CDR3 sequence: CASRPSETDNEKLFF. The CDR3 region has the DNA TGTGCCAGCAGACCAAGTGAGACAGATAATGAAAAACTGTTTTTT. V and J are TRBV4-2 and TRBJ1-4; possibly TRBD1 for D (5 bases). Germline V gives CDR1 LGHNA, CDR2 YNFKEQ. V dropped 6 bases and J dropped 4 bases, with 15 bases sitting between them. CDR3 size: 15 residues.

This clonotype was observed many times. The genes are TRBV19 and TRBJ2-3, with TRBD2 identical over 10 bases. The V segment lost 8 bases and the J segment 6 bases; nucleotides outside the gene matches: 11. CDR1 LNHDA and CDR2 SQIVND come from the germline V gene (reference sequence). The CDR3 loop spans 15 amino acids. CDR3 sequence reads: CASSRGLAAVDTQYF. As DNA, the CDR3 is TGTGCCAGTTCCCGAGGACTAGCGGCCGTTGATACGCAGTATTTT.

This clonotype appeared a few times. The chain combines TRBV5-1 with TRBJ2-1, with 7 bases that match TRBD1. CDR1 is SGHRS and CDR2 is YFSETQ in the germline V gene. J gave up 10 bases and V 2 bases, and 6 bases lay outside the gene matches. This CDR3 spans 13 amino acids. For the CDR3, the DNA is TGCGCCAGCAGCTTAGGACAGGAGGCCGAGCAGTTCTTC. Encoded protein: CASSLGQEAEQFF. The full variable domain, in which reference TRBV5-1 and TRBJ2-1 provide the parts outside the CDR3, is KAGVTQTPRYLIKTRGQQVTLSCSPISGHRSVSWYQQTPGQGLQFLFEYFSETQRNKGNFPGRFSGRQFSNSRSEMNVSTLELGDSALYLCASSLGQEAEQFFGPGTRLTVL.

This clonotype was detected ten times or more. The rearrangement joins TRBV6-1 to TRBJ2-7; D is tentatively TRBD1 or TRBD2 (5 bases each). Per the germline V gene, CDR1 is MNHNS and CDR2 is SASEGT. With 6 bases removed from V and 4 bases from J, the gap between germline ends came to 13 bases. This CDR3 region has 13 residues. The CDR3 here is CASSRGREYEQYF. The CDR3 DNA is TGTGCCAGCAGCCGGGGACGGGAATACGAGCAGTACTTC.